This TCR beta chain derives from a study of identical twins. This clonotype was recorded a few times. Its antigen is unidentified. Germline CDR1 reads SGHKS; CDR2 reads YYEKEE (reference sequence). CDR3 size: 15 residues. V was clipped by 1 base and J by 6 bases, with 17 bases between them. Template switching introduced a universal primer site, and the cDNA bore unique molecular identifiers. TCRdb recomputed calls from the 5' RACE reads with MiXCR, one row per CDR3 protein. This sample has 410,000 or so distinct CDR3 sequences, with about 18% found just once. Study observations and caveats: Instead of following the same donors, the conclusions were based on cross-sectional statistical analysis. Invariant cells of the MAIT and iNKT types might have partly distorted the zero-insertion analyses.

Healthy Caucasian donors formed the entire cohort. The sequence came from a man aged 45 to 65 in good health. The J gene is TRBJ2-7, the V gene TRBV5-5; possibly TRBD1 or TRBD2 for D (5 bases each). Sequenced sample: naive T cells sorted from blood. CDR3 nucleotide sequence: TGTGCCAGCAGCTTGCATACCGGGACCCGGTCCGAGCAGTACTTC. Encoded protein: CASSLHTGTRSEQYF.